These 25 T cell receptor beta chains were all obtained from the same sample, sequenced in a study of blood T cell repertoires in COVID-19. The repertoire was sequenced with immunoSEQ multiplex PCR; TCRdb's copy has only in-frame clones and lacks some. The sample consists of roughly 66,000 clones, roughly 82% of them appearing once. Sequences were obtained from peripheral blood. The receptors shown here come from a man aged 60 to 75 with acute or convalescent COVID-19.

This clone was picked up a small number of times. The CDR3, as DNA: TGTGCCAGTAGTACGGACACTCAAAGATCCTACACCTTC. Translated, it gives CASSTDTQRSYTF. The chain joins TRBV19 to TRBJ1-2, with D possibly matching TRBD1 (5 bases). The germline V gene encodes CDR1 LNHDA and CDR2 SQIVND (reference sequence). This CDR3 is 13 amino acids long. The V and J ends lost 4 bases and 10 bases respectively, with 16 bases between them.

This chain connects TRBV24-1 to TRBJ2-3; 9 bases agree with TRBD2. Germline V lookup: CDR1 KGHDR, CDR2 SFDVKD. The V segment lost 0 bases and the J segment 2 bases; nucleotides outside the gene matches: 5. CDR3 size: 17 residues. CDR3 residues: CATSDLGTSQATDTQYF. The CDR3 DNA reads as TGTGCCACCAGTGATTTGGGGACTAGCCAGGCCACAGATACGCAGTATTTT.

This clone has just one count. The gene calls are TRBV24-1 and TRBJ2-5; possible D gene TRBD2, 6 bases. The CDR3 is made up of 18 amino acids. Trimming shortened V by 3 bases and J by 7 bases, and 26 bases separated the two germline ends. CDR1 and CDR2 (germline): KGHDR, SFDVKD. The CDR3 region is CATSDGRPSGPWRGTQYF. The CDR3 DNA is TGTGCCACCAGTGATGGCCGGCCCTCTGGCCCTTGGCGGGGGACCCAGTACTTC.

This chain joins TRBV5-6 and TRBJ2-2, with TRBD1 matching 7 bases. Looked up from germline, CDR1 is SGHDT and CDR2 is YYEEEE. Losses at the gene ends were 6 bases for V and 1 base for J; bases not matched to a gene: 3. This CDR3 contains 14 residues. This CDR3 is CASTRTGNTGELFF. In nucleotides, the CDR3 is TGTGCCAGCACCAGGACAGGGAACACCGGGGAGCTGTTTTTT. Drawing the rest from reference TRBV5-6 and TRBJ2-2, the complete variable domain is DAGVTQSPTHLIKTRGQQVTLRCSPKSGHDTVSWYQQALGQGPQFIFQYYEEEERQRGNFPDRFSGHQFPNYSSELNVNALLLGDSALYLCASTRTGNTGELFFGEGSRLTVL.

The V and J genes are TRBV6-2 or TRBV6-3 and TRBJ2-3, with 8 bases aligning to TRBD2. The ends lost 6 bases at V and 4 bases at J; junction bases unmatched: 6. The CDR3 contains 14 residues. CDR1 and CDR2 (germline): MNHEY, SVGEGT. The CDR3 loop reads CASRYGSGADTQYF. The DNA for the CDR3 is TGTGCCAGCAGATACGGTAGCGGGGCAGATACGCAGTATTTT.

The chain uses TRBV6-5 and TRBJ2-7, with D tentatively TRBD1 (5 bases). Germline CDR1 and CDR2: MNHEY and SVGAGI. The V gene lost 4 bases and the J gene lost 0 bases, with 10 bases spanning the gap. This CDR3 has 14 residues. The CDR3 here is CASSSRQFSYEQYV. In DNA form, the CDR3 reads TGTGCCAGCAGTTCAAGACAGTTCTCCTACGAGCAGTACGTC.

The CDR3 is CATSEPGTETQYF. In DNA form, the CDR3 reads TGTGCCACCAGTGAGCCGGGTACGGAGACCCAGTACTTC. V and J are TRBV24-1 and TRBJ2-5; D is undetermined. The CDR3 runs to 13 residues. Germline CDR1 and CDR2: KGHDR and SFDVKD. V lost 4 bases and J 5 bases, leaving 10 bases between the germline ends.

The chain uses TRBV5-4 and TRBJ2-7; weak D call: TRBD2 (5 bases). V was cut by 0 bases and J by 4 bases, with 11 bases left in between. CDR1 is SGHNT, CDR2 YYREEE, per germline (reference sequence). CDR3 size: 14 residues. CDR3 in DNA: TGTGCCAGCAGCTTGGGACCGTCGGGGTACGAGCAGTACGTC. It translates to CASSLGPSGYEQYV.

The rearrangement uses TRBV5-8 and TRBJ2-7, with TRBD1 identical over 10 bases. The CDR3 covers 16 residues. The germline gives CDR1 SGHTS, CDR2 YDEGEE. V was clipped by 2 bases and J by 9 bases; unmatched bases: 14. The CDR3 DNA sequence: TGTGCCAGCAGCTTACACCCGGGACAGGGGCCCCCTGGGCAGTACTTC. This encodes CASSLHPGQGPPGQYF. Full variable domain (outside the CDR3, taken from reference TRBV5-8 and TRBJ2-7): EAGVTQSPTHLIKTRGQQATLRCSPISGHTSVYWYQQALGLGLQFLLWYDEGEERNRGNFPPRFSGRQFPNYSSELNVNALELEDSALYLCASSLHPGQGPPGQYFGPGTRLTVT.

The chain's CDR3 is CASSDGTGVTYEQYF. DNA of the CDR3: TGCGCCAGCAGCGACGGGACAGGCGTAACCTACGAGCAGTACTTC. The J gene is TRBJ2-7, the V gene TRBV5-1, with 8 bases aligning to TRBD1. CDR1 and CDR2 (germline): SGHRS, YFSETQ. CDR3 size: 15 residues. V was pared by 4 bases and J by 2 bases, with 8 bases of the junction left unmatched.

In this sample, this clone turned up once. The V call is TRBV5-1, the J call TRBJ2-2, with 7 bases that match TRBD1. J was trimmed by 1 base and V by 0 bases; bases with no gene match: 0. CDR3 size: 15 residues. Germline V gene lookup returns CDR1 SGHRS and CDR2 YFSETQ. The CDR3 DNA is TGCGCCAGCAGCTTGGGGACAGGGAACACCGGGGAGCTGTTTTTT. As protein: CASSLGTGNTGELFF.

J is TRBJ2-3 and V is TRBV18, with no clear D. The V end was cut by 3 bases, the J end by 1 base, with 11 bases between. Germline V gene data show CDR1 as KGHSH and CDR2 as LQKENI. CDR3 length equals 15 residues. The DNA of the CDR3 is TGTGCCAGCTCACCTCACGCGGCACGCACAGATACGCAGTATTTT. This gives the protein CASSPHAARTDTQYF.

The J gene is TRBJ1-1, the V gene TRBV6-6; maybe TRBD1 (6 bases). The germline gives CDR1 MNHNY, CDR2 SVGAGI (reference sequence). This CDR3 is 13 amino acids long. Deletions cut 7 bases from V and 1 base from J, with 10 bases between. The CDR3 sequence is CASTQTGNTEAFF. Here the CDR3 DNA reads TGTGCCAGCACCCAGACAGGGAACACTGAAGCTTTCTTT.

This chain uses TRBV3-1 (or the pseudogene TRBV3-2) with TRBJ1-2, with 8 nucleotides matching TRBD1. Germline assignment: CDR1 LGHDT and CDR2 YNNKEL (reference sequence). V lost 0 bases to trimming and J lost 8 bases; unmatched junction nucleotides: 17. This CDR3 spans 18 amino acids. The CDR3 coding sequence is TGTGCCAGCAGCCAAGATTTTCGGGCCCAGGGGGCTTTTCGAGGCTACACCTTC. This gives the protein CASSQDFRAQGAFRGYTF.

The V call is TRBV6-5, the J call TRBJ2-3, with a tentative D call TRBD2 (6 bases). There are 14 residues in the CDR3. CDR1 and CDR2 (germline): MNHEY, SVGAGI. V was clipped by 6 bases and J by 0 bases, with 10 bases between them. The CDR3 nucleotides are TGTGCCAGCAGACGGAGCGGGAGCACAGATACGCAGTATTTT. It is translated as CASRRSGSTDTQYF.

The J gene is TRBJ2-2, the V gene TRBV10-3; the D gene is possibly TRBD2 (6 bases). Per the germline V gene, CDR1 is ENHRY and CDR2 is SYGVKD. V was clipped by 2 bases and J by 7 bases, with 14 bases between them. CDR3 size: 15 residues. As DNA, the CDR3 is TGTGCCATCAGTGAGGTCGGGGACTTCGGCGGGGAGCTGTTTTTT. Its protein product is CAISEVGDFGGELFF.

The chain recombines TRBV14 with TRBJ2-5; D gene uncertain. Trimming removed 1 base from V and 5 bases from J, with 8 bases in between. The CDR3 contains 13 residues. Germline CDR1 is SGHDN and CDR2 is FVKESK. CDR3: CASSQVLSETQYF. CDR3 nucleotides: TGTGCCAGCAGCCAAGTATTATCGGAGACCCAGTACTTC.

This clone appeared once. The chain is built from TRBV12-5 and TRBJ1-1; D is undetermined. This CDR3 is 14 amino acids long. CDR1 is LGHNT and CDR2 is FRNRAP in the germline V gene. The V gene lost 5 bases and the J gene lost 1 base, with 11 bases spanning the gap. CDR3 sequence reads: CASGISGSNTEAFF. The CDR3 nucleotides are TGTGCTAGTGGTATATCGGGGTCGAACACTGAAGCTTTCTTT.

The chain links TRBV2 to TRBJ1-1; D is perhaps TRBD1 (5 bases). Between the trimmed V and J ends, which lost 0 bases and 2 bases, there was a span of 10 bases. The CDR3 totals 15 residues. Germline lookup yields CDR1 SNHLY and CDR2 FYNNEI. The CDR3 nucleotides are TGTGCCAGCAGTGAAGCTGGGGGGATTAACACTGAAGCTTTCTTT. This codes for CASSEAGGINTEAFF.

The chain has TRBV12-5 and TRBJ2-3; 7 bases line up with TRBD2. Germline CDR1 reads LGHNT; CDR2 reads FRNRAP. J lost 5 bases, V lost 0 bases, and 11 bases had no gene match. CDR3 length: 17 residues. The CDR3 DNA is TGTGCTAGTGGTTTGGTACGGGGGACTCCGGGGGGAGATACGCAGTATTTT. It is translated as CASGLVRGTPGGDTQYF. The complete variable domain, with remaining parts taken from reference TRBV12-5 and TRBJ2-3, reads DARVTQTPRHKVTEMGQEVTMRCQPILGHNTVFWYRQTMMQGLELLAYFRNRAPLDDSGMPKDRFSAEMPDATLATLKIQPSEPRDSAVYFCASGLVRGTPGGDTQYFGPGTRLTVL.

The V gene is TRBV27, the J gene TRBJ2-5, with a tentative D call TRBD2 (6 bases). This CDR3 region has 13 residues. The V gene lost 5 bases and the J gene lost 7 bases, with 14 bases spanning the gap. Germline CDR1 is MNHEY and CDR2 is SMNVEV (reference sequence). CDR3 amino acids: CASSQDWRGTQYF. DNA for the CDR3: TGTGCCAGCAGTCAGGACTGGAGGGGGACCCAGTACTTC.

The V call is TRBV30, the J call TRBJ2-1, with D possibly being TRBD2 (5 bases). V lost 8 bases to trimming and J lost 9 bases, with 20 bases between them. Looked up from germline, CDR1 is GTSNPN and CDR2 is SVGIG (reference sequence). This CDR3 comprises 13 residues. CDR3 in amino acids: CALGLLLVGEQFF. The CDR3 DNA sequence: TGTGCCCTCGGACTTCTATTAGTTGGTGAGCAGTTCTTC.

This sequence joins TRBV7-2 and TRBJ2-5; 13 bases are shared with TRBD2. Germline V CDR1 and CDR2: SGHTA, FQGNSA. The CDR3 has 15 residues. With 5 bases clipped from V and 4 bases from J, the junction kept 4 bases outside the gene matches. CDR3 loop: CASSLGLAGRETQYF. The CDR3, as DNA: TGTGCCAGCAGCCTGGGACTAGCGGGGAGAGAGACCCAGTACTTC.

This chain links TRBV21-1 with TRBJ2-2; the D segment call TRBD1 is taken from the table without a DNA check. TRBV21-1 is designated a pseudogene. This CDR3 comprises 14 residues. CDR3 nucleotide sequence: TGTGCCAGCAGTGTACAGGGGAACACCGGGGAGCTGTTTTTT. Its protein is CASSVQGNTGELFF.

The V gene is TRBV5-1, the J gene TRBJ2-1, with D perhaps TRBD1 (6 bases). This CDR3 comprises 15 residues. The V gene's germline CDR1 is SGHRS and CDR2 YFSETQ. The V gene lost 4 bases and the J gene lost 9 bases, with 20 bases spanning the gap. The CDR3 protein is CASSQGQGLTTEQFF. The CDR3, as DNA: TGCGCCAGCAGCCAGGGACAAGGGCTAACTACTGAGCAGTTCTTC.